The rows below give T cell receptor beta chains drawn from one sample of a study of T cell responses to AZD1222 COVID-19 vaccine. Using immunoSEQ multiplex PCR, the repertoire was profiled, and TCRdb retains in-frame clones only, with some absent. The sample shows about 110,000 clones, about 90% of them seen only once. The specimen was peripheral blood, collected on day 0 of AZD1222 vaccination. Receptor source: an adult in good health. Each CDR3 is given with its conserved first and last residue. A D gene is named only where the DNA matches it firmly. Where a row states a size, it is once, few, many or the class of an expanded clone; other rows omit it.

d_call j_call v_call clone_size cdr3_nt cdr3_aa
TRBD1 TRBJ2-2 TRBV9 - TGTGCCAGCAGCGTCGACAGGGGGAACACCGGGGAGCTGTTTTTT CASSVDRGNTGELFF
- TRBJ2-3 TRBV3-1/TRBV3-2 - TGTGCCAGCAGCCCATGGCCGACAGATACGCAGTATTTT CASSPWPTDTQYF
TRBD2 TRBJ2-5 TRBV19 once TGTGCCAGTAGTGCCTCAATTATGACTAGCGTTAACCAAGAGACCCAGTACTTC CASSASIMTSVNQETQYF
TRBD1 TRBJ2-2 TRBV30 once TGTGCCTGGAGTGTAGGGACAGGGGGCACCGGGGAGCTGTTTTTT CAWSVGTGGTGELFF
TRBD2 TRBJ2-5 TRBV7-7 - TGTGCTAGCAGCTTAGGTGCGGGGGGCAGCCCCGCCGAGACCCAGTACTTC CASSLGAGGSPAETQYF
TRBD1 TRBJ1-1 TRBV28 - TGTGCCAGCATGACAGGGGGCACTGAAGCTTTCTTT CASMTGGTEAFF
TRBD2 TRBJ2-3 TRBV3-1/TRBV3-2 - TGTGCCAGCAGCTCCGGGACTAGCACATATTTT CASSSGTSTYF
- TRBJ1-2 TRBV7-9 - TGTGCCAGCACGGACGACTACCCGAATGGCTACACCTTC CASTDDYPNGYTF
- TRBJ1-1 TRBV11-2 - TGTGCCAGCAGCTTACCGCCCCAAAGGTCGGCAGGGACGAACACTGAAGCTTTCTTT CASSLPPQRSAGTNTEAFF
- TRBJ1-2 TRBV10-2 - TGCGCCAGCAAAAAGGGGATCAACTATGGCTACACCTTC CASKKGINYGYTF
- TRBJ2-3 TRBV5-3 - TGTGCCAGAAGCCTGAGAGTCACGCAGTATTTT CARSLRVTQYF
TRBD2 TRBJ2-3 TRBV19 - TGTGCCAGTAGTATCAGGACTAGCGGGGGAAACACAGATACGCAGTATTTT CASSIRTSGGNTDTQYF
- TRBJ1-2 TRBV4-2 - TGTGCCAGCAGCCAAGACAGTATCCTTTATGGCTACACCTTC CASSQDSILYGYTF
- TRBJ1-6 TRBV5-4 - TGTGCCAGCAGCGTCGACAGATCCTATAATTCACCCCTCCACTTT CASSVDRSYNSPLHF
- TRBJ2-3 TRBV5-6 - TGTGCCAGCAGCCGGACTCCGGGGGATACGCAGTATTTT CASSRTPGDTQYF
- TRBJ1-3 TRBV3-1/TRBV3-2 - TGTGCCAGCAGCCCCCCACGCTCCTCTGTGGGAAACACCATATATTTT CASSPPRSSVGNTIYF
- TRBJ2-7 TRBV30 - TGTGCCTGGAGCCGTACTCGTCGGGAGCGATTCTCCTACGAGCAGTACTTC CAWSRTRRERFSYEQYF
TRBD2 TRBJ2-2 TRBV5-4 few TGTGCCAGCAGCCGAACTAGCGGCACCGGGGAGCTGTTTTTT CASSRTSGTGELFF
- TRBJ2-5 TRBV15 - TGTGCCACCAGCAGAGCCCGGGCCAGTGGTAGAGAGACCCAGTACTTC CATSRARASGRETQYF
- TRBJ1-3 TRBV3-1/TRBV3-2 once TGTGCCAGCAGCCCCCAAGGCGATTCTGGAAACACCATATATTTT CASSPQGDSGNTIYF
- TRBJ2-7 TRBV5-6 once TGTGCCAGCAGCCGGGTTTCTACCTACGAGCAGTACTTC CASSRVSTYEQYF
- TRBJ2-3 TRBV6-1 - TGTGCCAGCAGTGGTGGGGACTTCCTTTTCACAGATACGCAGTATTTT CASSGGDFLFTDTQYF
TRBD2 TRBJ2-3 TRBV19 once TGTGCCAGTAGTCCCCGACTAGCGGGGGACCGCACAGATACGCAGTATTTT CASSPRLAGDRTDTQYF
TRBD2 TRBJ2-3 TRBV6-5 - TGTGCCAGCAGGAGGACTAGCGGCCAGGATACGCAGTATTTT CASRRTSGQDTQYF
- TRBJ2-3 TRBV10-2 - TGCGCCAGCATGGAACTAGACGAATTAACAGATACGCAGTATTTT CASMELDELTDTQYF
- TRBJ1-4 TRBV18 - TGTGCCAGCTCGCAACAGACAACTAATGAAAAACTGTTTTTT CASSQQTTNEKLFF
- TRBJ1-5 TRBV28 - TGTGCCAGCAGTTACCCCATTAGGACAGCGCTTCGTGGCAATCAGCCCCAGCATTTT CASSYPIRTALRGNQPQHF
TRBD1 TRBJ2-1 TRBV4-3 - TGCGCCAGCAGTCCACTTGGACAGGGCTCCTACAATGAGCAGTTCTTC CASSPLGQGSYNEQFF
- TRBJ2-7 TRBV2 - TGTGCCAGCAGGACCGACTGGGGTGTCTACGAGCAGTACTTC CASRTDWGVYEQYF
- TRBJ1-5 TRBV5-1 - TGCGCCAGCAGCGAGAGGGGGGGAAATCAGCCCCAGCATTTT CASSERGGNQPQHF
TRBD1 TRBJ2-2 TRBV27 - TGTGCCAGCAGTTTGTGGACAGGGAACACCGGGGAGCTGTTTTTT CASSLWTGNTGELFF
TRBD2 TRBJ2-7 TRBV7-7 - TGTGCCAGCAGCCCGCGGTTTAGCGGGAACTACGAGCAGTACTTC CASSPRFSGNYEQYF
TRBD1 TRBJ2-1 TRBV6-5 - TGTGCCAGCAGTTACGACAGGGTATGGTTCTTC CASSYDRVWFF
TRBD1 TRBJ1-2 TRBV5-1 - TGCGCCAGCAGCTCGGGACAGGGTTTGGGAACTTTC CASSSGQGLGTF
TRBD1 TRBJ1-6 TRBV2 - TGTGCCAGCAGTGAAGAGGGGGCGCAAGGTTCACCCCTCCACTTT CASSEEGAQGSPLHF
- TRBJ1-2 TRBV6-5 - TGTGCCAGCAGCGAGGGGCTAGGCGGATCCTATGGCTACACCTTC CASSEGLGGSYGYTF
TRBD1 TRBJ2-4 TRBV19 - TGTGCCAGTAGTGGTGGACAGGGGGCAGGAAACATTCAGTACTTC CASSGGQGAGNIQYF
- TRBJ1-3 TRBV5-1 once TGCGCCAGCAGCCTAATAGGGGGGTTCGGAAACACCATATATTTT CASSLIGGFGNTIYF
- TRBJ1-1 TRBV29-1 - TGCGGACATAGGGGCATTGATACTGAAGCTTTCTTT CGHRGIDTEAFF
- TRBJ1-2 TRBV19 once TGTGCCAGTAGTACCGGACAGTGGAACTATGGCTACACCTTC CASSTGQWNYGYTF
- TRBJ2-4 TRBV5-4 once TGTGCCAGCAGCTTGAGGGGGACCAAAAACATTCAGTACTTC CASSLRGTKNIQYF
- TRBJ2-7 TRBV12-5 once TGTGCTAGTGGTTTGTGGGGTGCGGGATCGGCCTACGAGCAGTACTTC CASGLWGAGSAYEQYF
- TRBJ2-3 TRBV9 - TGTGCCAGCAGCGTAGCTAGGGGGGGCCCGCAACCACACAACCTGTATAGCACAGATACGCAGTATTTT CASSVARGGPQPHNLYSTDTQYF
TRBD1 TRBJ2-3 TRBV7-2 - TGTGCCAGCAGCCCAGGGGGCTTTGACGCAGATACGCAGTATTTT CASSPGGFDADTQYF
- TRBJ2-7 TRBV28 - TGTGCCAGCAGTTCCCCCGACAGGAGGAGCTCCTACGAGCAGTACTTC CASSSPDRRSSYEQYF
- TRBJ2-3 TRBV9 - TGTGCCAGCAGCGCGCTGGGTCGGGGATCGACCACAGATACGCAGTATTTT CASSALGRGSTTDTQYF
- TRBJ1-4 TRBV28 - TGTGCCAGCAGTTTTTTGTTCCCGGGCCCCGCGGATGAAAAACTGTTTTTT CASSFLFPGPADEKLFF
TRBD2 TRBJ2-5 TRBV6-5 few TGTGCCAGCAGTTACCAACTAGCGGGGGCACAAGAGACCCAGTACTTC CASSYQLAGAQETQYF
TRBD2 TRBJ2-5 TRBV24-1 - TGTGCCACCAGTGATACCGCCGGGACTAGCGACGAGACCCAGTACTTC CATSDTAGTSDETQYF
- TRBJ2-1 TRBV30 - TGTGCCTGGAGTCGCAATGAGCAGTTCTTC CAWSRNEQFF
- TRBJ1-4 TRBV4-3 - TGCGCCAGCAGCCAGGGGACTGATGCAACTAATGAAAAACTGTTTTTT CASSQGTDATNEKLFF
- TRBJ2-3 TRBV4-2 - TGTGCCAGCAGCCCAGACACAGATACGCAGTATTTT CASSPDTDTQYF
TRBD2 TRBJ2-5 TRBV7-2 - TGTGCCAGCAGCTTATCTGGGGGGGACCAAGAGACCCAGTACTTC CASSLSGGDQETQYF
- TRBJ1-2 TRBV7-9 - TGTGCCAGCAGCTTAGAGCAGGGTGACTATGGCTACACCTTC CASSLEQGDYGYTF
TRBD1 TRBJ2-7 TRBV4-3 - TGCGCCAGCAGCCAAGATGCAGGGGGCCACTCCTACGAGCAGTACTTC CASSQDAGGHSYEQYF